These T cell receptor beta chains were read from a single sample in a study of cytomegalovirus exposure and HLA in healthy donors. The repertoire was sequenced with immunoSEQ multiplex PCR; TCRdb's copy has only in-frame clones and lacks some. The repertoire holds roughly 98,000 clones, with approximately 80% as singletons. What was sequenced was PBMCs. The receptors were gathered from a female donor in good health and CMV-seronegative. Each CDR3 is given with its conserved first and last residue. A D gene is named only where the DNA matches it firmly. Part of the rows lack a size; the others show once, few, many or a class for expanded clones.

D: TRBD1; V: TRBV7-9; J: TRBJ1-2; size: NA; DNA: TGTGCCAGCATCGGGACAGACTCCTATGGCTACACCTTC; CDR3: CASIGTDSYGYTF
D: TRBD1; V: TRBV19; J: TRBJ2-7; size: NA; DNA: TGTGCCAGTAGTAGATCACCGGGACAGGGAATTTCGTACGAGCAGTACTTC; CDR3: CASSRSPGQGISYEQYF
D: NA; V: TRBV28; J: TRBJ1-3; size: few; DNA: TGTGCCAGCAGTTTATACTCGGCGAGCAGGCCCAGGTCTGGAAACACCATATATTTT; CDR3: CASSLYSASRPRSGNTIYF
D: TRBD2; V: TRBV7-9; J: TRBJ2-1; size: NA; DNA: TGTGCCAGCAGCTTAGCAGCGGGGGCCTACAATGAGCAGTTCTTC; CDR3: CASSLAAGAYNEQFF
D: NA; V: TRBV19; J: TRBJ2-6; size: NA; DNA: TGTGCCAGTAGTATGGGCAACTCTGGGGCCAACGTCCTGACTTTC; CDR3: CASSMGNSGANVLTF
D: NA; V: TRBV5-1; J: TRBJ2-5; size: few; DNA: TGCGCCAGCTCGGGGCGGGGCAGCCAAGAGACCCAGTACTTC; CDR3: CASSGRGSQETQYF
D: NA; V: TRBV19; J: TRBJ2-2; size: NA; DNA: TGTGCCAGTAGTCCTAACGGGAGAGAGACCGGGGAGCTGTTTTTT; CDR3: CASSPNGRETGELFF
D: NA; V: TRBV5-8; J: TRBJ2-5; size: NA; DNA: TGTGCCAGCAGCTTGGGGGGGCAGGGGAGTGGAGAGACCCAGTACTTC; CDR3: CASSLGGQGSGETQYF
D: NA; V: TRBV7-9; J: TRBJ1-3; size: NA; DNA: TGTGCCAGCAGCTTAGCAGGGAGCTCTGGAAACACCATATATTTT; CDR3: CASSLAGSSGNTIYF
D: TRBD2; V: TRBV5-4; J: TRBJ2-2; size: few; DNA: TGTGCCAGCAGCCCCGGGACTAGCGGGAGGACGAACACCGGGGAGCTGTTTTTT; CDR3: CASSPGTSGRTNTGELFF
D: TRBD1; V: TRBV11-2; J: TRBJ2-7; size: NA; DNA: TGTGCCAGCAGCCCCGGGACAGGCCTGCGGTGGGAGCAGTACTTC; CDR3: CASSPGTGLRWEQYF
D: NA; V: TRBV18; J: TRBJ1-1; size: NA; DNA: TGTGCCAGCTCACCACCGGAGCTGGGGAACACTGAAGCTTTCTTT; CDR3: CASSPPELGNTEAFF
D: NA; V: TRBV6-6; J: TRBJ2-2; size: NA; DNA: TGTGCCAGCAACGGGAGAGGGGAGAACACCGGGGAGCTGTTTTTT; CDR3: CASNGRGENTGELFF
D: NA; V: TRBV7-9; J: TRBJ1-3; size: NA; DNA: TGTGCCAGCAGCAGGACATCCTCTGGAAACACCATATATTTT; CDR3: CASSRTSSGNTIYF
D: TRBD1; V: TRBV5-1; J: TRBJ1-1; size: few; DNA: TGCGCCAGCGCCTCGGGACAGCCGAACACTGAAGCTTTCTTT; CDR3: CASASGQPNTEAFF
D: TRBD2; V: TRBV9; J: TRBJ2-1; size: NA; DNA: TGTGCCAGCAGCATAGGACTAGCGGGAGGGGGATACAATGAGCAGTTCTTC; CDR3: CASSIGLAGGGYNEQFF
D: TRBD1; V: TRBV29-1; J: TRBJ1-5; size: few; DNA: TGCAGCGCTAAAGTTACAGGGGAAAATCAGCCCCAGCATTTT; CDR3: CSAKVTGENQPQHF
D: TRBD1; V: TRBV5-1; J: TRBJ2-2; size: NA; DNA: TGCGCCAGCAGCTTGGCGACAGGGGGCGAGACCGGGGAGCTGTTTTTT; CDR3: CASSLATGGETGELFF
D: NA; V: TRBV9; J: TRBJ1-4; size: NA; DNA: TGTGCCAGCAGCGATAGTGGCCCCGCTAAGGGGAAACTGTTTTTT; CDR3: CASSDSGPAKGKLFF
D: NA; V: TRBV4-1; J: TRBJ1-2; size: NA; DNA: TGCGCCAGCAGCCAAGAGTTCGGACAGACCTATGGCTACACCTTC; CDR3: CASSQEFGQTYGYTF
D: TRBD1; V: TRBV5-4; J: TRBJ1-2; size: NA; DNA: TGTGCCAGCAGCTTGGGCTTGACGGGACAGAGCTATGGCTACACCTTC; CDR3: CASSLGLTGQSYGYTF
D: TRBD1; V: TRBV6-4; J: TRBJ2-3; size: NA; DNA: TGTGCCAGCAGTGACTCTTGGACAGGGAGAGATACGCAGTATTTT; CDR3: CASSDSWTGRDTQYF
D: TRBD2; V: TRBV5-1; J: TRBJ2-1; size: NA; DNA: TGCGCCAGCAGCTTGGGTTCTAGCGGGGGTATCAATGAGCAGTTCTTC; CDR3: CASSLGSSGGINEQFF
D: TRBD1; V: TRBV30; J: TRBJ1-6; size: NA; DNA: TGTGCCTGGAGTGGGGTTCGGACAGGGAATCCCTATAATTCACCCCTCCACTTT; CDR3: CAWSGVRTGNPYNSPLHF
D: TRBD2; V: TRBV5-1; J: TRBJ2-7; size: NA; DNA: TGCGCCAGCAGCTTAAGGCAGTCTAGCGGGTTGAGCTCCTACGAGCAGTACTTC; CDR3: CASSLRQSSGLSSYEQYF
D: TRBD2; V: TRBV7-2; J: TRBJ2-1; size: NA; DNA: TGTGCCAGCAGAGCGATATCCTTAGTAGCGGGAGGGTGGCGCAATGAGCAGTTCTTC; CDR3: CASRAISLVAGGWRNEQFF
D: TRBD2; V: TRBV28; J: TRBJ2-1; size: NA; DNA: TGTGCCAGCACCTCCTCCGGGACTAGCGGATACAATGAGCAGTTCTTC; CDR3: CASTSSGTSGYNEQFF
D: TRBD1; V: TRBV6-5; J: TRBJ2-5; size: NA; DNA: TGTGCCAGCAGTTACGAAGGTGACAGGGGGAGAGAGACCCAGTACTTC; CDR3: CASSYEGDRGRETQYF
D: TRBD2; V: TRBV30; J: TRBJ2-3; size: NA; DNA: TGTGCCTGGACAAGACTAGCGGGTAGTAATACGCAGTATTTT; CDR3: CAWTRLAGSNTQYF
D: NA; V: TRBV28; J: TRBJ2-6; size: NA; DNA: TGTGCCAGCACCAATGGAGGTGCCTTTGGGGCCAACGTCCTGACTTTC; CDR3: CASTNGGAFGANVLTF
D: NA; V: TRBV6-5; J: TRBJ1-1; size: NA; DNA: TGTGCCAGCAGTTACTCGAGAAGGGGTACCCAGACTGAAGCTTTCTTT; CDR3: CASSYSRRGTQTEAFF
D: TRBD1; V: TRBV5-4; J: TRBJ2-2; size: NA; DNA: TGTGCCAGCAGCTTAAAGACAGGGGGCAGCGGGGAGCTGTTTTTT; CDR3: CASSLKTGGSGELFF
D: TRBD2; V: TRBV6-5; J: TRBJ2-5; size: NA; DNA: TGTGCCAGCAGTTCGGGACTAGCGGGGGGCCAAGAGACCCAGTACTTC; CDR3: CASSSGLAGGQETQYF
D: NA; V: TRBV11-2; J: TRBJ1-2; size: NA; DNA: TGTGCCAGCAGCTTAGGGGGGGGCGCGGGCTATGGCTACACCTTC; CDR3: CASSLGGGAGYGYTF
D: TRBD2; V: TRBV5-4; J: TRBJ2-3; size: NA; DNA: TGTGCCAGCCGGGGGGGGAGTGGCACAGATACGCAGTATTTT; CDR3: CASRGGSGTDTQYF
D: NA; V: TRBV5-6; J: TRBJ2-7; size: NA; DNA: TGTGCCAGCACCCAGTCGGGGACCTACGAGCAGTACTTC; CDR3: CASTQSGTYEQYF
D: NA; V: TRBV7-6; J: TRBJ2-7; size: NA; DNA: TGTGCCAGCAGCTTAGTAGGGGGAAAGGACTACGAGCAGTACTTC; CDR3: CASSLVGGKDYEQYF
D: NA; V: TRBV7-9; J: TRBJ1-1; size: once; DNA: TGTGCCAGCAGCTTAGCGGGGGGAGGGGCAGGAACTGAAGCTTTCTTT; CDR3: CASSLAGGGAGTEAFF
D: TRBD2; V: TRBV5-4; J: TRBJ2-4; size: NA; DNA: TGTGCCAGCAGCTTTGGACTAGCGGGACGAAACATTCAGTACTTC; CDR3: CASSFGLAGRNIQYF
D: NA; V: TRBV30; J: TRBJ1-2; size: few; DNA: TGTGCCTCTGAGGAGGGTCACTATGGCTACACCTTC; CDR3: CASEEGHYGYTF
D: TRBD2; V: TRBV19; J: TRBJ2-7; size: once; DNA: TGTGCCAGTCGGTTTCTGGCGGGGGGATCCCACGAGCAGTACTTC; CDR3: CASRFLAGGSHEQYF
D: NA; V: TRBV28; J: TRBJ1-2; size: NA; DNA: TGTGCCAGCACCTCTCCGCAGGTCTTCTTCTATGGCTACACCTTC; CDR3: CASTSPQVFFYGYTF
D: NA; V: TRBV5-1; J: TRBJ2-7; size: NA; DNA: TGCGCCAGCAGGTGGGAGTTGCTTCCCTACGAGCAGTACTTC; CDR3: CASRWELLPYEQYF
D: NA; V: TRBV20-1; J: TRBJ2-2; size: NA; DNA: TGCAGTGCTAGGCCTAGGGGGGAGCTGTTTTTT; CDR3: CSARPRGELFF
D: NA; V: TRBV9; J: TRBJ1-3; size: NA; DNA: TGTGCCAGCAGCCCAGACAGAAGAGGAAACACCATATATTTT; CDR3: CASSPDRRGNTIYF
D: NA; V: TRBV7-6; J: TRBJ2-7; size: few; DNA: TGTGCCAGCAGCCCAATTAGGGGGGGGGAGCAGTACTTC; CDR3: CASSPIRGGEQYF
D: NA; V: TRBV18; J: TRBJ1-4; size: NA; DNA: TGTGCCAGCTCACTACAGACAGGACCTAATGAAAAACTGTTTTTT; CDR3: CASSLQTGPNEKLFF
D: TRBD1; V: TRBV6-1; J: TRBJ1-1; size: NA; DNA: TGTGCCAGCAGTCGGGACAGGATGAACACTGAAGCTTTCTTT; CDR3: CASSRDRMNTEAFF
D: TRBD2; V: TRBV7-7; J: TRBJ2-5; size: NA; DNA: TGTGCTAGCAGCTTAGGGACTAGCGGACAAGAGACCCGGTACTTC; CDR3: CASSLGTSGQETRYF
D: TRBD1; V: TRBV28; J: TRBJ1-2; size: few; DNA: TGTGCCAGCAGTGTACAGGGGAGCTATGGCTACACCTTC; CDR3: CASSVQGSYGYTF
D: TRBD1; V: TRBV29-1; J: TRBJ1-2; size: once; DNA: TGCAGCGTGGGACAGGGAAGGCCTCCTAACTATGGCTACACCTTC; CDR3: CSVGQGRPPNYGYTF
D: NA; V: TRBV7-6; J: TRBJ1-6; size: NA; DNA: TGTGCCAGCAGCTTAGAGTACCGAGGGAATTCACCCCTCCACTTT; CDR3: CASSLEYRGNSPLHF
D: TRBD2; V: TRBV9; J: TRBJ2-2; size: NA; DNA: TGTGCCAGCAGCGTAGTGGCTAGCGGGGGGGAAACCGGGGAGCTGTTTTTT; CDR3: CASSVVASGGETGELFF
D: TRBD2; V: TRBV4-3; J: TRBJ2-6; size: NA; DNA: TGCGCCAGCCGGGGGGGGCCTGGGGCCAACGTCCTGACTTTC; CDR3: CASRGGPGANVLTF
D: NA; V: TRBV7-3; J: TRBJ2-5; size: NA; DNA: TGTGCCAGCAGCTTAGGAGGAAATCAAGAGACCCAGTACTTC; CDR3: CASSLGGNQETQYF
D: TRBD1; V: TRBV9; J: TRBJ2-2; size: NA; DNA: TGTGCCAGCAGCCCTCGGACAGGGGCGAGCACCGGGGAGCTGTTTTTT; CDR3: CASSPRTGASTGELFF
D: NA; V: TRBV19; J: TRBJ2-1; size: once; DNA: TGTGCCAGTAGTATTGCGCGGATCAATGAGCAGTTCTTC; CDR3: CASSIARINEQFF
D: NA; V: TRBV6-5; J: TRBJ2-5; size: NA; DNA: TGTGCCAGCAGTTTTGCGGGGAGTTTCCTCCAAGAGACCCAGTACTTC; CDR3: CASSFAGSFLQETQYF
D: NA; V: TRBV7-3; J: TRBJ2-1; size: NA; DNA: TGTGCCAGCAGCTTAAGGGCGGGTCTCGCGGCTTACAATGAGCAGTTCTTC; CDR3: CASSLRAGLAAYNEQFF